This T cell receptor beta chain is from a study of beta chain features in type 1 diabetes. Germline CDR1 reads MNHEY; CDR2 reads SVGAGI. V shed 6 bases and J 0 bases; nucleotides not matched to a gene: 2. The CDR3 totals 14 residues. Reverse transcription of all isolated RNA meant that expressed TCRB transcripts were sequenced. Only in-frame clones appear in the TCRdb table, and some are missing; sequencing was by immunoSEQ multiplex PCR. The sample carries 110,000 to 150,000 clones, less than 9% recorded once. V gene TRBV6-5 combines with J gene TRBJ1-3; 7 bases are shared with TRBD1. Input material: central memory CD4+ T cells from blood. The TCR sequence derives from a woman in her twenties or thirties in good health. The CDR3 reads CASRGTVSGNTIYF. Written as DNA, the CDR3 is TGTGCCAGCAGGGGGACAGTCTCTGGAAACACCATATATTTT.